This T cell receptor (beta chain) was recovered during a study of low-dose radiotherapy and immunotherapy resistance in tumors. Nivolumab, ipilimumab, aspirin, low-dose cyclophosphamide and low-dose radiotherapy were all administered to the donors. Primers targeting TRAV and TRBV primed first-strand cDNA, covering alpha and beta chains. TCR amplification used roughly 18 PCR cycles, a constant-region primer and a V-primer adapter. It was by in vitro transcription that isolated mRNA was amplified. TCRdb analysed the reads with MiXCR anew, one entry per CDR3 protein. Among under 15,000 distinct CDR3 sequences, 76% were seen once, and the ten largest hold around 3.5%. Trimming took 10 bases from V and 7 from J, leaving 14 bases between them. Germline CDR1 reads MDHEN; CDR2 reads SYDVKM. This CDR3 contains 11 residues.

This rearrangement joins TRBV28 to TRBJ2-7; no clear D gene. The sequence came from a human donor with advanced metastatic prostate, ovarian, gallbladder or colorectal cancer (not recorded which). This table probably holds off-target reads from a library built for another chain. The CDR3 here is CATCLLREQYF. The DNA for the CDR3 is TGTGCCACCTGCCTTCTTCGGGAGCAGTACTTC.